Detailed here is one T cell receptor beta chain. Recruited during active infection, patients (from Seattle) were subsequently followed longitudinally. Germline lookup yields CDR1 SEHNR and CDR2 FQNEAQ (reference sequence). CDR3 length: 16 amino acids. The V gene lost 5 bases and the J gene lost 4 bases, with 21 bases spanning the gap. This entry comes from a study of blood T cell repertoires in COVID-19. Across the study: The study drew acute and convalescent COVID-19 samples from the United States, Italy and Spain.

Under the authors' procedure: Amplifying reference gene primers gave estimates of nucleated cell counts. Repertoires were generated with immunoSEQ multiplex PCR, while TCRdb's copy carries only in-frame clones and drops some. The DNA gave D and trimming, while V, J and clone size come from that table. The sample holds 350,000 or so clones, about 89% seen once. The source material was peripheral blood. The TCR was taken from a woman under 40 with COVID-19, enrolled during active disease. The chain is built from TRBV7-9 and TRBJ2-7; D possibly corresponds to TRBD2 (6 bases). CDR3 sequence reads: CASSPLGGAHTYEQYF. The CDR3 DNA is TGTGCCAGCAGCCCCCTGGGGGGAGCCCACACATACGAGCAGTACTTC.